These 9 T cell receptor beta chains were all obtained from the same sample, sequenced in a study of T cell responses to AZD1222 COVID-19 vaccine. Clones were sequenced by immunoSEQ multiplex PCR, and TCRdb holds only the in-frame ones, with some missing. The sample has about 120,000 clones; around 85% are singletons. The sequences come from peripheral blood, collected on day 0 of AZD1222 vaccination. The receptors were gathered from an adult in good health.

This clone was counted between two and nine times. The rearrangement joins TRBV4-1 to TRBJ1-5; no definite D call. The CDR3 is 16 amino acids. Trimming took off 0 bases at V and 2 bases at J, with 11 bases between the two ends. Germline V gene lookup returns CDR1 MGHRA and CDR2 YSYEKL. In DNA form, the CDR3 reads TGCGCCAGCAGCCAAGATGGAGGGTTGGGCAATCAGCCCCAGCATTTT. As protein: CASSQDGGLGNQPQHF.

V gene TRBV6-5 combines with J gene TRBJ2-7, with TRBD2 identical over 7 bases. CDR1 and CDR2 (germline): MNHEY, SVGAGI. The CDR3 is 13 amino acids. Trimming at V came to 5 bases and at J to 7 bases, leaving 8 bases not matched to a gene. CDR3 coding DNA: TGTGCCAGCAGTCCCCAACTAGCGCGGGAGCAGTACTTC. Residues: CASSPQLAREQYF.

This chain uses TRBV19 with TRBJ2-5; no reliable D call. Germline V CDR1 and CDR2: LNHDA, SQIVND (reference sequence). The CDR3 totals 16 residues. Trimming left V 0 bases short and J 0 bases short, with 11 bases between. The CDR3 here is CASSIDLSRYQETQYF. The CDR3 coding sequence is TGTGCCAGTAGTATAGATCTATCCAGGTACCAAGAGACCCAGTACTTC.

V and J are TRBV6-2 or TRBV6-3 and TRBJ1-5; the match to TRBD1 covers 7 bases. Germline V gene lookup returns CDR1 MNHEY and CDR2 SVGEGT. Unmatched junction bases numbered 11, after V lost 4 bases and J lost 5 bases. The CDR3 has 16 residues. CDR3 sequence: CASSSRSTGRYQPQHF. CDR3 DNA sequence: TGTGCCAGCAGTTCCCGATCGACAGGGAGGTATCAGCCCCAGCATTTT.

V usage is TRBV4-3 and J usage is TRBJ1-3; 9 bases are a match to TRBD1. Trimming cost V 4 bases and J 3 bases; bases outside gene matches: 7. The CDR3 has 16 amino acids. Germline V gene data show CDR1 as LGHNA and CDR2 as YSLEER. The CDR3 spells CASSLRWDRVGNTIYF. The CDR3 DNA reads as TGCGCCAGCAGCCTCCGATGGGACAGGGTTGGAAACACCATATATTTT.

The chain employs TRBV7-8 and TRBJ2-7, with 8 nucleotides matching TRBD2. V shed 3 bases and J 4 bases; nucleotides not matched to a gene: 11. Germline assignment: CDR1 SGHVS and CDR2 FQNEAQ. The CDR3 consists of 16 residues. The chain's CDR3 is CASSFSDRRGGYEQYF. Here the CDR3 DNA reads TGTGCCAGCAGCTTCTCGGACCGCCGGGGGGGATACGAGCAGTACTTC.

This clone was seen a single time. The CDR3 DNA is TGTGCCAGCAGTCCTACCTCCGGAAGCAATCAGCCCCAGCATTTT. It specifies CASSPTSGSNQPQHF. The chain uses TRBV28 and TRBJ1-5; D not certain. Trimming removed 5 bases from V and 1 base from J, with 12 bases in between. Germline V gene sequence: CDR1 MDHEN, CDR2 SYDVKM. This CDR3 spans 15 amino acids.

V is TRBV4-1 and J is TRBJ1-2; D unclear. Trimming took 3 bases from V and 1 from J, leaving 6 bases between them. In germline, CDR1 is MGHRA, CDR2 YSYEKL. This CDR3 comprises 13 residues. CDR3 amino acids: CASSQTVNYGYTF. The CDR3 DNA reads TGCGCCAGCAGCCAGACGGTTAACTATGGCTACACCTTC.

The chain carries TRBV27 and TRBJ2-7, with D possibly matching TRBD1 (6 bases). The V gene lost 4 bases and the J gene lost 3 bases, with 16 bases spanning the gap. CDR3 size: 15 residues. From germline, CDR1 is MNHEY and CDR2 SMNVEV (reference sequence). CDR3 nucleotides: TGTGCCAGCAGTTCCCACAGGGTAAGGGGCTACGAGCAGTACTTC. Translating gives CASSSHRVRGYEQYF.